What follows are 3 T cell receptor beta chains derived from one specimen sequenced in a study of Graves' ophthalmopathy and Graves' hyperthyroidism. The authors amplified TCR beta CDR3 regions from RNA transcripts. First-round RT-PCR relied on HTBI primers, and a second-round multiplex PCR came next. TCRdb reprocessed the multiplex PCR reads via MiXCR and lists one record per CDR3 protein. This sample has some 200,000 distinct CDR3 sequences, with 25% to 35% found just once. The sequencing sample was made of peripheral blood. These receptors were obtained from a man aged 45-65 years with Graves' ophthalmopathy.

There are many counts of this clonotype. The J gene is TRBJ2-7, the V gene TRBV10-1, with 9 bases identical to TRBD1. Per the germline V gene, CDR1 is WNHNN and CDR2 is SYGVQD (reference sequence). This CDR3 has 14 amino acids. Trimming took 5 bases from V and 7 from J; bases not matched to a gene: 9. CDR3 DNA: TGCGCCAGCAGTCCCGGGACAGGGATGGAAGAGCAGTACTTC. Its translation: CASSPGTGMEEQYF.

This clonotype came up many times. The J gene is TRBJ1-1, the V gene TRBV10-2; D not resolved. Trimming removed 4 bases at V and 5 bases at J, with 11 bases between. Per germline, CDR1 WSHSY and CDR2 SAAADI. This CDR3 has 13 amino acids. The CDR3 reads CASSGKSDTEAFF. CDR3 sequence (DNA): TGCGCCAGCAGTGGTAAAAGCGATACTGAAGCTTTCTTT.

The rearrangement uses TRBV19 and TRBJ1-1; TRBD1 is a possible D gene (6 bases). V was pared by 4 bases and J by 1 base, with 13 bases between. This CDR3 is built from 15 residues. Germline V gives CDR1 LNHDA, CDR2 SQIVND (reference sequence). CDR3 DNA sequence: TGTGCCAGTAGTACGCAATCGACAGGGAACACTGAAGCTTTCTTT. It is translated as CASSTQSTGNTEAFF. Complete variable domain (other parts from reference TRBV19 and TRBJ1-1): DGGITQSPKYLFRKEGQNVTLSCEQNLNHDAMYWYRQDPGQGLRLIYYSQIVNDFQKGDIAEGYSVSREKKESFPLTVTSAQKNPTAFYLCASSTQSTGNTEAFFGQGTRLTVV.